The source of this TCR beta chain is a study of blood T cell repertoires in COVID-19. Study background: Samples came from the United States, Italy and Spain, spanning acute and convalescent COVID-19. From T cells, B-cell-depleted T cells, or PBMCs came the material, which was cDNA or gDNA.

Original methodology: Amplifying reference gene primers gave estimates of nucleated cell counts. TCRdb's table, derived via immunoSEQ multiplex PCR, lists solely in-frame clones and lacks some. That table gives V, J and clone size, and the DNA gave D and trimming. Among approximately 350,000 clones listed, roughly 90% were seen once. The source of this sequence is a man in his forties with acute or convalescent COVID-19. Sequencing used peripheral blood.

The DNA of the CDR3 is TGTGCCAGCAGCTTAGCTCGGGGACAGGGGGCCTATGGCTACACCTTC. Encoded protein: CASSLARGQGAYGYTF. The J gene is TRBJ1-2, the V gene TRBV7-2, with 12 nucleotides matching TRBD1. With V trimmed by 0 bases and J by 4 bases, 3 bases remained unmatched. The CDR3 totals 16 residues. CDR1 SGHTA and CDR2 FQGNSA come from the germline V gene.